This T cell receptor (beta chain) was recorded in a study of blood T cells in healthy people across ages. Primed by a sample-barcoded 5' primer and a J-beta primer mix, a second PCR proceeded for about 7 to 12 cycles. TCRdb called the 5' RACE reads again in MiXCR, with one record for every CDR3 protein. The sample lists fewer than 1,000,000 distinct CDR3 sequences, around half seen once, with 15% to 20% in the top ten. This clonotype was detected many times. The germline V gene encodes CDR1 SGHVS and CDR2 FNYEAQ. Trimming pared 1 base from V and 5 bases from J, leaving 14 bases between. The CDR3 extends over 15 amino acids.

The V call is TRBV7-6, the J call TRBJ2-5, with D perhaps TRBD1 (5 bases). Input material: blood. This receptor was taken from an elderly man in good health. Here the CDR3 DNA reads TGTGCCAGCAGCTTAGTTGTTCAGGGTGTGGAGACCCAGTACTTC. As protein: CASSLVVQGVETQYF.